The 22 T cell receptor beta chains in this list originate from one sample, sequenced in a study of cytomegalovirus exposure and HLA in healthy donors (dated by TCRdb to 2015 to 2018). The library came from the immunoSEQ multiplex PCR assay. The multiplex PCR relied on a mix of 60 forward primers for TCR Vbeta segments and 13 reverse primers for TCR Jbeta segments. Here the immuneACCESS table is served through TCRdb, limited to in-frame sequences with V and J called. Missing clones are a known gap in these copies; in checked studies unresolved V genes cover under half, and the rest lacks a known reason. Within this sample are 270,000 or so clones, with just over 85% of them counted one time only. Of the sample, around 3.7% is held by the ten largest clones. The sample taken for sequencing was PBMCs. The receptors here all came from a man aged 40-50 years in good health and CMV-seropositive.

This clone has only one observation. As DNA, the CDR3 is TGTGCCAGCAGTTACGGGGGAGGTACCGGGGAGCTGTTTTTT. This gives the protein CASSYGGGTGELFF. The V and J genes are TRBV6-5 and TRBJ2-2, with D possibly matching TRBD2 (6 bases). Trimming took 2 bases from V and 5 from J, leaving 9 bases between them. In germline, CDR1 is MNHEY, CDR2 SVGAGI. This CDR3 spans 14 amino acids.

The chain carries TRBV27 and TRBJ1-1; maybe TRBD1 (6 bases). Germline lookup yields CDR1 MNHEY and CDR2 SMNVEV (reference sequence). The CDR3 spans 16 residues. Trimming stripped 4 bases from V and 1 base from J, with 16 bases between. In DNA, the CDR3 is TGTGCCAGCAGTTGGAGGGGGGGGTTACCGAACACTGAAGCTTTCTTT. Encoded protein: CASSWRGGLPNTEAFF.

The CDR3 protein is CASSGGTQFWAKNIQYF. The CDR3 DNA is TGCGCCAGCAGCGGCGGGACTCAATTTTGGGCCAAAAACATTCAGTACTTC. This chain joins TRBV5-1 and TRBJ2-4; tentative D call: TRBD2 (6 bases). Trimming stripped 4 bases from V and 1 base from J, with 18 bases between. In germline, CDR1 is SGHRS, CDR2 YFSETQ. CDR3 length: 17 residues.

This clone was counted a single time. The chain couples TRBV27 to TRBJ2-7, with D possibly being TRBD2 (5 bases). Trimming removed 4 bases at V and 2 bases at J, with 18 bases between. This CDR3 contains 16 residues. Germline CDR1 and CDR2: MNHEY and SMNVEV (reference sequence). The CDR3 DNA reads as TGTGCCAGCAGTTCTACCCTGGCCGAGAGGGCCTACGAGCAGTACTTC. Protein sequence: CASSSTLAERAYEQYF.

This chain links TRBV18 with TRBJ2-5, with D perhaps TRBD2 (5 bases). This CDR3 is built from 15 residues. Germline V CDR1 and CDR2: KGHSH, LQKENI. Trimming removed 0 bases at V and 2 bases at J, with 10 bases between. CDR3 sequence: CASSPPSGSQETQYF. The CDR3 DNA follows: TGTGCCAGCTCACCACCGAGCGGCAGTCAAGAGACCCAGTACTTC.

V gene TRBV19 combines with J gene TRBJ1-5; tentatively, D is TRBD1 (5 bases). V was shortened by 2 bases and J by 7 bases, with 12 bases between the two germline ends. CDR3 length: 14 residues. Germline loops: CDR1 LNHDA, CDR2 SQIVND (reference sequence). This CDR3 is CASSITREVQPQHF. In DNA, the CDR3 is TGTGCCAGTAGTATAACCAGGGAGGTGCAGCCCCAGCATTTT.

This clone has only a few counts. This sequence joins TRBV7-9 and TRBJ1-5; 11 nucleotides match TRBD1. Germline V gives CDR1 SEHNR, CDR2 FQNEAQ (reference sequence). Trimming took 3 bases from V and 6 from J; bases not matched to a gene: 4. This CDR3 has 15 amino acids. CDR3 region: CASSFGTGGSQPQHF. The CDR3 nucleotides read TGTGCCAGCAGCTTCGGGACAGGGGGTAGTCAGCCCCAGCATTTT.

DNA for the CDR3: TGTGCCAGCAGCAAAGGGCGGACTAGCGGGAGGGCCAAGGTGAATGAGCAGTTCTTC. Its translation is CASSKGRTSGRAKVNEQFF. This chain links TRBV7-9 with TRBJ2-1; 15 nucleotides line up with TRBD2. V trimming: 5 bases; J trimming: 7 bases; junction bases outside the gene matches: 15. Germline V gene data show CDR1 as SEHNR and CDR2 as FQNEAQ (reference sequence). This CDR3 is 19 amino acids long.

The rearrangement links TRBV5-4 to TRBJ2-7, with 13 positions matching TRBD2. The germline gives CDR1 SGHNT, CDR2 YYREEE (reference sequence). The CDR3 totals 16 residues. Unmatched junction bases numbered 6, after V lost 4 bases and J lost 2 bases. The CDR3 protein is CASSRGTSGATYEQYF. In DNA form, the CDR3 reads TGTGCCAGCAGCCGTGGGACTAGCGGGGCAACCTACGAGCAGTACTTC. Full variable domain (missing parts from reference TRBV5-4 and TRBJ2-7): ETGVTQSPTHLIKTRGQQVTLRCSSQSGHNTVSWYQQALGQGPQFIFQYYREEENGRGNFPPRFSGLQFPNYSSELNVNALELDDSALYLCASSRGTSGATYEQYFGPGTRLTVT.

The chain has TRBV6-1 and TRBJ2-7, with 8 nucleotides matching TRBD1. Losses at the gene ends were 4 bases for V and 10 bases for J; bases not matched to a gene: 6. This CDR3 is 12 amino acids long. Germline lookup yields CDR1 MNHNS and CDR2 SASEGT. The CDR3 bases are TGTGCCAGCAGTGCCCGACAGGGGCCCCAGTACTTC. This sequence encodes CASSARQGPQYF.

The rearrangement uses TRBV29-1 and TRBJ2-1; 14 bases map to TRBD2. V gave up 7 bases and J gave up 9 bases; unmatched junction bases: 8. Germline V CDR1 and CDR2: SQVTM, ANQGSEA. CDR3 size: 14 residues. The CDR3 region is CSAIGTSGSGEQFF. CDR3 coding DNA: TGCAGCGCGATCGGGACTAGCGGGAGCGGTGAGCAGTTCTTC.

This clone has only one observation. This rearrangement joins TRBV4-2 to TRBJ1-1, with unresolved D. The germline gives CDR1 LGHNA, CDR2 YNFKEQ. The CDR3 totals 13 residues. Trimming removed 6 bases from V and 0 bases from J, with 8 bases in between. The chain's CDR3 is CASSEGMNTEAFF. DNA for the CDR3: TGTGCCAGCAGTGAGGGTATGAACACTGAAGCTTTCTTT.

This CDR3 reads CASSWFPGDYGYTF. Here the CDR3 DNA reads TGTGCCAGCAGCTGGTTTCCAGGTGACTATGGCTACACCTTC. The V call is TRBV7-9, the J call TRBJ1-2; D gene ambiguous. V lost 4 bases and J 3 bases, leaving 12 bases between the germline ends. The CDR3 sequence is 14 residues long. Germline V gives CDR1 SEHNR, CDR2 FQNEAQ (reference sequence).

This clone is a singleton in its sample. The chain links TRBV2 to TRBJ2-5; 16 bases match TRBD2. The length of the CDR3 is 18 residues. Germline CDR1 and CDR2: SNHLY and FYNNEI. V lost 5 bases to trimming and J lost 5 bases; unmatched junction nucleotides: 11. CDR3 DNA sequence: TGTGCCAGCAGTTCCCCCGGGACTAGCGGGAGGGCCAGGGAGACCCAGTACTTC. Residues: CASSSPGTSGRARETQYF.

The gene calls are TRBV15 and TRBJ2-5; TRBD2 agrees at 11 bases. The V gene end was trimmed by 4 bases and the J gene end by 2 bases; junction bases not matched to a gene: 3. Germline V CDR1 and CDR2: LNHNV, YYDKDF (reference sequence). The CDR3 sequence is 15 residues long. Written as DNA, the CDR3 is TGTGCCACCAGCACGGGACTAGCGGAGCAAGAGACCCAGTACTTC. Residues: CATSTGLAEQETQYF.

This chain connects TRBV13 to TRBJ2-7, with 9 bases that match TRBD2. Germline-derived CDR1 and CDR2 are PRHDT and FYEKMQ (reference sequence). Trimming removed 5 bases from V and 6 bases from J; junction bases left unmatched: 8. The CDR3 is 14 amino acids. CDR3 DNA: TGTGCCAGCAGCACCGATAGCGGGAGAGCCGAGCAGTACTTC. This gives the protein CASSTDSGRAEQYF.

The CDR3 region has the DNA TGTGCCAGCAGTTGGGATCCGCTACGGGGCACTGAAGCTTTCTTT. The encoded protein is CASSWDPLRGTEAFF. This chain joins TRBV28 and TRBJ1-1, with no clear D. Germline V gene sequence: CDR1 MDHEN, CDR2 SYDVKM. The CDR3 is 15 amino acids. V was shortened by 4 bases and J by 4 bases, with 16 bases between the two germline ends.

The gene calls are TRBV27 and TRBJ2-1, with TRBD2 matching over 12 bases. This CDR3 is built from 17 residues. Unmatched junction bases numbered 9, after V lost 5 bases and J lost 4 bases. Germline lookup yields CDR1 MNHEY and CDR2 SMNVEV (reference sequence). The CDR3 coding sequence is TGTGCCAGCAGTCTCCGGACTAGCGGGACTAATTACAATGAGCAGTTCTTC. Encoded protein: CASSLRTSGTNYNEQFF.

This chain joins TRBV27 and TRBJ2-5; 10 positions match TRBD2. Germline V gene sequence: CDR1 MNHEY, CDR2 SMNVEV (reference sequence). Trimming took 4 bases from V and 4 from J; bases not matched to a gene: 9. The CDR3 is made up of 16 amino acids. CDR3 amino acids: CASSSRASGRGETQYF. The CDR3 coding sequence is TGTGCCAGCAGTTCCCGAGCTAGCGGGAGAGGAGAGACCCAGTACTTC.

V usage is TRBV21-1 and J usage is TRBJ2-5; the table's D call, TRBD2, has no DNA check behind it. TRBV21-1 counts as a pseudogene. CDR3 size: 18 residues. This CDR3 reads CASRAGPGPAGRKETQYF. The CDR3 nucleotides read TGTGCCAGCAGAGCCGGACCTGGGCCAGCGGGAAGGAAAGAGACCCAGTACTTC.

This clone occurred once. V and J are TRBV30 and TRBJ2-7, with 10 bases that match TRBD2. CDR1 is GTSNPN, CDR2 SVGIG, per germline (reference sequence). V gave up 0 bases and J gave up 12 bases; unmatched junction bases: 8. This CDR3 is built from 13 residues. CDR3 in amino acids: CAWSVPASGSLYF. The CDR3 DNA follows: TGTGCCTGGAGTGTACCAGCTAGCGGGAGTTTGTACTTC.

The V gene is TRBV13, the J gene TRBJ1-1, with TRBD1 as a possible D gene (6 bases). The CDR3 loop spans 15 amino acids. CDR1 and CDR2 (germline): PRHDT, FYEKMQ (reference sequence). V was cut by 5 bases and J by 4 bases, with 17 bases left in between. In nucleotides, the CDR3 is TGTGCCAGCAGCCCTCCCCGGGACACTACCACTGAAGCTTTCTTT. Translating it yields CASSPPRDTTTEAFF.